The 3 T cell receptor beta chains given below trace back to one sample, sequenced in a study of T cell clones after liver transplantation. TCRdb keeps only in-frame clones here, not all; method: immunoSEQ multiplex PCR. The sample has approximately 100,000 clones; approximately 85% are singletons. Sequenced here: CD4+ T cells from blood, sampled before liver transplant. These receptors were obtained from a human donor who received a liver transplant.

This clone was observed a handful of times. J is TRBJ2-3 and V is TRBV15; weak D call: TRBD1 (5 bases). Germline V gene lookup returns CDR1 LNHNV and CDR2 YYDKDF (reference sequence). V gave up 3 bases and J gave up 2 bases, with 12 bases separating them. The CDR3 loop spans 15 amino acids. The CDR3 loop reads CATSSDSSLTDTQYF. The CDR3 coding sequence is TGTGCCACCAGCAGTGACAGTTCCCTCACAGATACGCAGTATTTT.

This clone came up once. The chain employs TRBV5-4 and TRBJ1-1, with a tentative D call TRBD1 (5 bases). Deletions cut 4 bases from V and 10 bases from J, with 14 bases between. CDR1 and CDR2 from the germline V gene are SGHNT and YYREEE (reference sequence). CDR3 size: 12 residues. The CDR3: CASSLEAGGAFF. The CDR3 nucleotides read TGTGCCAGCAGCCTGGAGGCGGGGGGAGCTTTCTTT.

The J gene is TRBJ2-5, the V gene TRBV7-9; the match to TRBD2 covers 9 bases. V dropped 3 bases and J dropped 5; count of bases not matched to a gene: 4. Germline V gene sequence: CDR1 SEHNR, CDR2 FQNEAQ (reference sequence). The length of the CDR3 is 14 residues. CDR3: CASSFGTSSETQYF. The CDR3 DNA sequence: TGTGCCAGCAGCTTCGGGACTAGCAGTGAGACCCAGTACTTC. Together with reference TRBV7-9 and TRBJ2-5, the CDR3 gives the full variable domain: DTGVSQNPRHKITKRGQNVTFRCDPISEHNRLYWYRQTLGQGPEFLTYFQNEAQLEKSRLLSDRFSAERPKGSFSTLEIQRTEQGDSAMYLCASSFGTSSETQYFGPGTRLLVL.